What follows are 19 T cell receptor beta chains derived from one specimen sequenced in a study of T cell responses to AZD1222 COVID-19 vaccine. Clones were sequenced by immunoSEQ multiplex PCR, and TCRdb holds only the in-frame ones, with some missing. The table shows 95,000 to 150,000 clones, with roughly nine tenths occurring only once. Source: peripheral blood, taken on day 0 of AZD1222 vaccination. These receptors were collected from an adult in good health.

The rearrangement uses TRBV9 and TRBJ1-1; 7 bases fit TRBD1. The CDR3 spans 18 residues. Looked up from germline, CDR1 is SGDLS and CDR2 is YYNGEE. V lost 0 bases and J lost 10; bases outside the gene matches: 21. The CDR3 region is CASSVGDGPTPVTGRAFF. CDR3 in DNA: TGTGCCAGCAGCGTAGGCGATGGTCCCACGCCCGTGACAGGGAGAGCTTTCTTT.

This clone was detected only a few times. The gene calls are TRBV30 and TRBJ2-7, with D possibly called TRBD1 or TRBD2 (5 bases each). This CDR3 region has 13 residues. The germline V gene encodes CDR1 GTSNPN and CDR2 SVGIG (reference sequence). Trimming left V 4 bases short and J 7 bases short, with 17 bases between. The CDR3 nucleotides are TGTGCCTGGAACTCCGGGACGGCTTGGGAGCAGTACTTC. It translates to CAWNSGTAWEQYF.

The CDR3 loop is CATSRVGGGHQPQHF. CDR3 coding DNA: TGTGCCACCAGCAGAGTAGGAGGGGGGCATCAGCCCCAGCATTTT. The rearrangement links TRBV15 to TRBJ1-5; D may be TRBD1 (6 bases). CDR3 length: 15 residues. The ends were cut back, 1 base at V and 5 bases at J, with 12 bases in the middle. Germline V CDR1 and CDR2: LNHNV, YYDKDF (reference sequence). Together with reference TRBV15 and TRBJ1-5, the CDR3 gives the full variable domain: DAMVIQNPRYQVTQFGKPVTLSCSQTLNHNVMYWYQQKSSQAPKLLFHYYDKDFNNEADTPDNFQSRRPNTSFCFLDIRSPGLGDTAMYLCATSRVGGGHQPQHFGDGTRLSIL.

This rearrangement joins TRBV6-2 or TRBV6-3 to TRBJ2-7, with 12 bases that match TRBD2. The CDR3 has 18 residues. Per the germline V gene, CDR1 is MNHEY and CDR2 is SVGEGT. J gave up 1 base and V 0 bases, and 7 bases lay outside the gene matches. In DNA, the CDR3 is TGTGCCAGCAGTTACTCGAGGCGGCTAGCGGGGGGGTCCTACGAGCAGTACTTC. Its protein is CASSYSRRLAGGSYEQYF.

V is TRBV30 and J is TRBJ2-5; D remains unclear. CDR3 size: 14 residues. Germline V gives CDR1 GTSNPN, CDR2 SVGIG (reference sequence). Trimming left V 1 base short and J 7 bases short, with 16 bases between. The CDR3 sequence is CAWSGSAAGVTQYF. CDR3 bases: TGTGCCTGGAGTGGATCGGCTGCCGGAGTGACCCAGTACTTC.

The rearrangement links TRBV6-5 to TRBJ1-6; no definite D call. The CDR3 extends over 14 amino acids. V lost 6 bases and J lost 13, with 19 bases in between. The germline CDR1 and CDR2 sequences are MNHEY and SVGAGI. The CDR3 DNA reads TGTGCCAGCAGCCGGACCGATCACGCAGTGCCCCTCCACTTT. Translated: CASSRTDHAVPLHF.

The chain carries TRBV6-2 or TRBV6-3 and TRBJ2-5; a possible D gene is TRBD1 (6 bases). Germline V lookup: CDR1 MNHEY, CDR2 SVGEGT. This CDR3 region has 16 residues. V was clipped by 0 bases and J by 4 bases, with 15 bases between them. DNA of the CDR3: TGTGCCAGCAGTTACTCCGGCGACAGGACCATAGAGACCCAGTACTTC. Its translation is CASSYSGDRTIETQYF.

There are a few counts of this clone. J is TRBJ1-2 and V is TRBV19; 8 bases line up with TRBD1. Germline values: CDR1 LNHDA, CDR2 SQIVND (reference sequence). This CDR3 region has 17 residues. V dropped 7 bases and J dropped 7; count of bases not matched to a gene: 20. CDR3 sequence: CASTLVLGDRRFGGYTF. The CDR3 coding sequence is TGTGCCAGTACCCTAGTTTTGGGGGACAGGCGATTTGGTGGCTACACCTTC.

This chain links TRBV27 with TRBJ1-2; 8 positions agree with TRBD1. J was trimmed by 7 bases and V by 4 bases; bases with no gene match: 11. CDR3 length equals 15 residues. Looked up from germline, CDR1 is MNHEY and CDR2 is SMNVEV (reference sequence). The chain's CDR3 is CASSSLDRGSLGYTF. The DNA of the CDR3 is TGTGCCAGCAGTTCCTTAGACAGGGGCTCCCTTGGCTACACCTTC.

The V gene is TRBV5-1, the J gene TRBJ1-1; 10 nucleotides match TRBD1. The germline CDR1 and CDR2 sequences are SGHRS and YFSETQ. This CDR3 is 15 amino acids long. V was pared by 4 bases and J by 1 base, with 4 bases of the junction left unmatched. Here the CDR3 reads CASSRTGGTNTEAFF. The CDR3 coding sequence is TGCGCCAGCAGCCGGACAGGGGGAACGAACACTGAAGCTTTCTTT.

The gene calls are TRBV11-2 and TRBJ2-5, with D hard to call. Germline CDR1 reads SGHAT; CDR2 reads FQNNGV. Trimming cost V 5 bases and J 1 base, with 11 bases left between them. This CDR3 is 14 amino acids long. As DNA, the CDR3 is TGTGCCAGCAGCCCTTCTTGGGGCCAAGAGACCCAGTACTTC. Translating gives CASSPSWGQETQYF.

The CDR3 loop is CASSLEGSSASPLHF. As DNA, the CDR3 is TGCGCCAGCAGCTTGGAAGGCAGCAGTGCTTCACCCCTCCACTTT. The chain combines TRBV5-1 with TRBJ1-6; D not certain. Deletions cut 0 bases from V and 9 bases from J, with 13 bases between. This CDR3 region has 15 residues. Germline-derived CDR1 and CDR2 are SGHRS and YFSETQ.

This chain connects TRBV5-6 to TRBJ2-7; possibly TRBD2 for D (5 bases). V lost 4 bases to trimming and J lost 0 bases, with 11 bases between them. Germline assignment: CDR1 SGHDT and CDR2 YYEEEE. CDR3 length: 14 amino acids. CDR3: CASSPGRGSYEQYF. The CDR3 DNA reads TGTGCCAGCAGCCCCGGACGGGGCTCCTACGAGCAGTACTTC.

The chain carries TRBV4-1 and TRBJ2-5, with TRBD1 as a possible D gene (6 bases). The CDR3 consists of 14 residues. V was clipped by 6 bases and J by 7 bases, with 18 bases between them. The V gene's germline CDR1 is MGHRA and CDR2 YSYEKL. The CDR3 DNA sequence: TGCGCCAGCAGGCCCGGGACCCTAGGGGGGACCCAGTACTTC. This gives the protein CASRPGTLGGTQYF.

The chain is built from TRBV9 and TRBJ2-7; D gene uncertain. The CDR3 extends over 14 amino acids. Germline V lookup: CDR1 SGDLS, CDR2 YYNGEE. V dropped 0 bases and J dropped 1 base, with 8 bases sitting between them. CDR3 sequence (DNA): TGTGCCAGCAGCGTAGCCCCCTCTTCCTACGAGCAGTACTTC. Its translation is CASSVAPSSYEQYF. Based on the CDR3 plus reference TRBV9 and TRBJ2-7, the full variable domain is DSGVTQTPKHLITATGQRVTLRCSPRSGDLSVYWYQQSLDQGLQFLIQYYNGEERAKGNILERFSAQQFPDLHSELNLSSLELGDSALYFCASSVAPSSYEQYFGPGTRLTVT.

V and J are TRBV6-5 and TRBJ1-1, with D uncertain. The germline V and J ends were trimmed by 6 bases and 1 base, with 9 bases remaining between them. Germline loops: CDR1 MNHEY, CDR2 SVGAGI. This CDR3 has 13 residues. The CDR3 sequence: CASRNAQNTEAFF. DNA for the CDR3: TGTGCCAGCAGGAACGCCCAGAACACTGAAGCTTTCTTT.

V usage is TRBV19 and J usage is TRBJ1-5, with 7 bases lining up with TRBD1. This CDR3 has 14 residues. The germline V gene has CDR1 LNHDA and CDR2 SQIVND (reference sequence). J was trimmed by 5 bases and V by 4 bases; bases with no gene match: 5. CDR3 sequence: CASSRGQEDQPQHF. CDR3 bases: TGTGCCAGTAGTAGAGGACAGGAGGATCAGCCCCAGCATTTT. Using reference TRBV19 and TRBJ1-5 for the parts outside the CDR3, the full variable domain is DGGITQSPKYLFRKEGQNVTLSCEQNLNHDAMYWYRQDPGQGLRLIYYSQIVNDFQKGDIAEGYSVSREKKESFPLTVTSAQKNPTAFYLCASSRGQEDQPQHFGDGTRLSIL.

This clone has a single count. The V call is TRBV5-6, the J call TRBJ2-7, with 8 bases identical to TRBD2. CDR3 length: 12 amino acids. V lost 7 bases to trimming and J lost 3 bases; unmatched junction nucleotides: 3. Germline V gives CDR1 SGHDT, CDR2 YYEEEE. CDR3 protein: CASGGGSYEQYF. For the CDR3, the DNA is TGTGCCAGCGGCGGGGGGAGCTACGAGCAGTACTTC.

The genes are TRBV20-1 and TRBJ2-1; D call uncertain. Germline V lookup: CDR1 DFQATT, CDR2 SNEGSKA (reference sequence). V lost 3 bases and J 4 bases, leaving 13 bases between the germline ends. This CDR3 has 14 amino acids. The CDR3 here is CSASLSGLYNEQFF. The CDR3 DNA sequence: TGCAGTGCTAGTCTTAGTGGGCTTTACAATGAGCAGTTCTTC.